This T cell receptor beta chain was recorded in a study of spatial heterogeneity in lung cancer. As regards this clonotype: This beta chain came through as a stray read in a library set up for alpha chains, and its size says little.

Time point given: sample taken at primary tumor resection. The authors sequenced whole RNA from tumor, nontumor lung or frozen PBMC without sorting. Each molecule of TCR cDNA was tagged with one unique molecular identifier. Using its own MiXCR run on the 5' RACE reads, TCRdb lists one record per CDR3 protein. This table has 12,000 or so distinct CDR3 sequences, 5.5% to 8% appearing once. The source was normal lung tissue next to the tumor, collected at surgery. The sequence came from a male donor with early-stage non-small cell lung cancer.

CDR3 residues: CASRDYAEQFF. The CDR3 DNA is TGTGCCAGCAGGGATTATGCTGAGCAGTTCTTC. V and J are TRBV28 and TRBJ2-1; no clear D gene. The germline V and J ends were trimmed by 6 bases and 9 bases, with 9 bases remaining between them. This CDR3 has 11 residues. Germline values: CDR1 MDHEN, CDR2 SYDVKM.